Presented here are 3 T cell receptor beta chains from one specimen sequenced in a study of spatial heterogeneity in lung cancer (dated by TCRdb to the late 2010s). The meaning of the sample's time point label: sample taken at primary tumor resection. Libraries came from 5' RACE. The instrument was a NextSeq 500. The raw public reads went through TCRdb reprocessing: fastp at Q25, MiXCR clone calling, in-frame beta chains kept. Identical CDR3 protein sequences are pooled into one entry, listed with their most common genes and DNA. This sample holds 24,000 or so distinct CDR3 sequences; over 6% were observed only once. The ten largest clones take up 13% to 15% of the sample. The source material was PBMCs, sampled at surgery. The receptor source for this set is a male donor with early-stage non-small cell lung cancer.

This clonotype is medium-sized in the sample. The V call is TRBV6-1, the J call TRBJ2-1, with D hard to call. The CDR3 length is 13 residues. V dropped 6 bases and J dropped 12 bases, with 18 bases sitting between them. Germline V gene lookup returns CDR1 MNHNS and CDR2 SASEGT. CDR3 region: CASSHTHMIGQFF. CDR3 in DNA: TGTGCCAGCAGCCATACCCACATGATCGGGCAGTTCTTC.

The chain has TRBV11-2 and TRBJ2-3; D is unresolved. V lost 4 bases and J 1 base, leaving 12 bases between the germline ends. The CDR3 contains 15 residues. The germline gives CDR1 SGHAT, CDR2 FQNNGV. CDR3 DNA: TGTGCCAGCAGCTCCCAGGCTTCCCGCACAGATACGCAGTATTTT. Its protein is CASSSQASRTDTQYF.

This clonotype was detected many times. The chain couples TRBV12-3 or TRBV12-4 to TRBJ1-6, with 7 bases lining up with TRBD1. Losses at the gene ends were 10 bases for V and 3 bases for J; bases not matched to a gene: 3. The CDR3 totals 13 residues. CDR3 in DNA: TGTGCCATCAGGGACAGCTATAATTCACCCCTCCACTTT. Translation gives CAIRDSYNSPLHF.